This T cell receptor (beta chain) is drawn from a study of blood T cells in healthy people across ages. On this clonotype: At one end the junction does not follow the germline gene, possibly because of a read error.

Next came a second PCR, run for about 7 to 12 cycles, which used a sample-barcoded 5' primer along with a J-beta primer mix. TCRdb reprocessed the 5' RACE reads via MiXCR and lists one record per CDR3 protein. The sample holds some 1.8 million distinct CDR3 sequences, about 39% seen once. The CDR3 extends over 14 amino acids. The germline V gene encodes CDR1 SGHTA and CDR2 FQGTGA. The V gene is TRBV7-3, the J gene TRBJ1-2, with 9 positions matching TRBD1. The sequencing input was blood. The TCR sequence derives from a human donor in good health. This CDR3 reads CASSPTGGRLGYTF. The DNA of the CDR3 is TGCGCCAGCAGCCCGACAGGGGGTCGACTCGGCTACACCTTC.